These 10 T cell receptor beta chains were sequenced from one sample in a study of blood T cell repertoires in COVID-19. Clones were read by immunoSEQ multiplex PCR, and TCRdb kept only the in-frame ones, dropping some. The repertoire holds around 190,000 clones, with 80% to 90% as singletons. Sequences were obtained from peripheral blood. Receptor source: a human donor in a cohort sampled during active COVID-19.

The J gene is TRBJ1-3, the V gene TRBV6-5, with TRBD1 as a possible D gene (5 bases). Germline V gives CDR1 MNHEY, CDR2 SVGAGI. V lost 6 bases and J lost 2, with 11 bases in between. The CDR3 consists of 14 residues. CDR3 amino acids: CASRTGGAGNTIYF. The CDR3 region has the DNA TGTGCCAGCAGAACGGGAGGGGCTGGAAACACCATATATTTT.

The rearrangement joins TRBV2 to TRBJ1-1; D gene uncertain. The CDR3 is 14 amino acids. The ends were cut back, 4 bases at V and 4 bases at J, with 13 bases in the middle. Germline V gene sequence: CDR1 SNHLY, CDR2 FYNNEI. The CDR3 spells CASSGRVFGTEAFF. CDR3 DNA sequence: TGTGCCAGCAGTGGTCGGGTATTCGGCACTGAAGCTTTCTTT.

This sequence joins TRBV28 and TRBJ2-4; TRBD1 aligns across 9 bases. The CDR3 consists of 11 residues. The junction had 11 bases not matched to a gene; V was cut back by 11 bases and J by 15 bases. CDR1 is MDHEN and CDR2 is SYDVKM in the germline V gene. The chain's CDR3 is CAVGQGKQLYF. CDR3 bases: TGTGCCGTAGGACAGGGGAAGCAATTGTACTTC. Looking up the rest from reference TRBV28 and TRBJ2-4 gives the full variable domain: DVKVTQSSRYLVKRTGEKVFLECVQDMDHENMFWYRQDPGLGLRLIYFSYDVKMKEKGDIPEGYSVSREKKERFSLILESASTNQTSMYLCAVGQGKQLYFGAGTRLSVL.

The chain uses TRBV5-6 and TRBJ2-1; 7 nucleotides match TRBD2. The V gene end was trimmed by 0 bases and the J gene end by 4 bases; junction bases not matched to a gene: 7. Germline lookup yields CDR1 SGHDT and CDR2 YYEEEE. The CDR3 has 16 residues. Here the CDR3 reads CASSLGISGYYNEQFF. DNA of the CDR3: TGTGCCAGCAGCTTGGGGATTAGCGGGTATTACAATGAGCAGTTCTTC.

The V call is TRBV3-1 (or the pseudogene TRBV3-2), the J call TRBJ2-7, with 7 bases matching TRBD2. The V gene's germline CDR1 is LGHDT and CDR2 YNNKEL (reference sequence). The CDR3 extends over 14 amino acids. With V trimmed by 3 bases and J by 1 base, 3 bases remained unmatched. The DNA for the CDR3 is TGTGCCAGCAGCCAGGGAGGGATGTCCTACGAGCAGTACTTC. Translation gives CASSQGGMSYEQYF.

CDR3 sequence: CASSQGFGWDYPNNEQFF. Written as DNA, the CDR3 is TGTGCCAGCAGCCAAGGATTTGGGTGGGACTATCCAAACAATGAGCAGTTCTTC. The chain is built from TRBV14 and TRBJ2-1, with TRBD2 identical over 7 bases. V trimming: 1 base; J trimming: 5 bases; junction bases outside the gene matches: 14. Germline CDR1 and CDR2: SGHDN and FVKESK. The length of the CDR3 is 18 residues.

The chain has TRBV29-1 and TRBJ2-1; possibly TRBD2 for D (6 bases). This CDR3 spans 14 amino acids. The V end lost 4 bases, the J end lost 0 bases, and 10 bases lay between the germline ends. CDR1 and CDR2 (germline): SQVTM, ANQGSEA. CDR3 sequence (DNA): TGCAGCGTTGGGGGGAGGAACTCCTACAATGAGCAGTTCTTC. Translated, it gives CSVGGRNSYNEQFF.

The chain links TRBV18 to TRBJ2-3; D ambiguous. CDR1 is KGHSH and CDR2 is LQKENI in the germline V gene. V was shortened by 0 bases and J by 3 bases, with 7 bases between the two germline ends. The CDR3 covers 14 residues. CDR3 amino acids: CASSPPEQTDTQYF. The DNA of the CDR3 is TGTGCCAGCTCACCACCTGAACAGACAGATACGCAGTATTTT.

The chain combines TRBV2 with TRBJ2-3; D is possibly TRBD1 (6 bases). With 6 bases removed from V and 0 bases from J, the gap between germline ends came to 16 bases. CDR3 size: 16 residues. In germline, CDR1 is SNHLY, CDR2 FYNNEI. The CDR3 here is CASRLAGVFSTDTQYF. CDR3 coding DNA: TGTGCCAGCAGACTCGCAGGGGTTTTTAGCACAGATACGCAGTATTTT.

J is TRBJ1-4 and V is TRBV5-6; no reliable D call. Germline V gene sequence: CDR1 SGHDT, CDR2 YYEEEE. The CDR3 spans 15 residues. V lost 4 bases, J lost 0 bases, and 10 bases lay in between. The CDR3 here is CASSRTGSTNEKLFF. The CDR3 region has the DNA TGTGCCAGCAGCCGGACGGGGTCAACTAATGAAAAACTGTTTTTT.